The clone carrying this T cell receptor (beta chain) has only a few counts. What it binds is not known. The data were obtained in a study of CD8 T cells in ankylosing spondylitis. Findings and caveats of the study: A TCR beta motif made of roughly eight highly homologous variants seemed typical of ankylosing spondylitis blood.

V lost 4 bases and J lost 8, with 14 bases in between. The CDR3 contains 13 residues. CDR1 SGHRS and CDR2 YFSETQ come from the germline V gene. TCRdb re-called the 5' RACE reads through MiXCR, storing one row per CDR3 protein. The table includes about 540,000 distinct CDR3 sequences, approximately 11% detected once. The receptor's source is a male donor with ankylosing spondylitis. The rearrangement uses TRBV5-1 and TRBJ2-3; tentatively, D is TRBD2 (5 bases). The sequenced sample consisted of blood, either unsorted or a sorted T cell fraction (not recorded which). CDR3 sequence (DNA): TGCGCCAGCAGCCCGGAAGGTGAGGGTACGCAGTATTTT. Protein: CASSPEGEGTQYF.